The T cell receptor beta chain under discussion was sequenced for a study of beta chain features in type 1 diabetes. Looking at the study overall: Healthy donors, compared against patients, showed similar age, gender and cell yields.

Reverse transcription of all isolated RNA meant that expressed TCRB transcripts were sequenced. Produced via immunoSEQ multiplex PCR; TCRdb's table is partial and in-frame only. The sample yields 450,000 or so clones, about an eighth seen once. CD4+ naive, central memory, regulatory and stem cell-like memory cells were sorted via CD45RO/CCR7/CD25/CD127/CD95/CD27. This clone has just a few counts. The clonotype comes from a woman aged 18-29 years in good health. Sequencing was carried out using naive CD4+ T cells from blood.

The CDR3 is CASRLTGGPDTQYF. CDR3 sequence (DNA): TGCGCCAGCAGGCTCACAGGGGGACCAGATACGCAGTATTTT. The J gene is TRBJ2-3, the V gene TRBV4-1; 8 bases fit TRBD1. The CDR3 length is 14 residues. Trimming at V came to 6 bases and at J to 4 bases, leaving 6 bases not matched to a gene. Looked up from germline, CDR1 is MGHRA and CDR2 is YSYEKL.